This T cell receptor (beta chain) came from a study of T cells after yellow fever vaccination. Study-wide background: Fractions low in cell number were prepared with SMART-Seq v4 Ultra Low Input.

The ends lost 3 bases at V and 2 bases at J; junction bases unmatched: 13. The CDR3 consists of 17 residues. Germline V gives CDR1 LGHNA, CDR2 YNFKEQ. TCRdb redid the calling of the 5' RACE reads with MiXCR, one entry per CDR3 protein. The sample has just under 600,000 distinct CDR3 sequences; roughly 12% are singletons. Sequenced here: PBMCs, sampled on the day of the yellow fever booster vaccination. The TCR originated in a man aged 25-45 years who received the YFV17D yellow fever vaccine. J is TRBJ2-7 and V is TRBV4-2; TRBD1 agrees at 7 bases. CDR3 DNA sequence: TGTGCCAGCAGCCACCCCGGACAGGCATTAACCCCCTACGAGCAGTACTTC. Its translation: CASSHPGQALTPYEQYF.